One T cell receptor (beta chain) is described in this entry. One end of the junction does not line up with germline, which may come from a read error. Germline CDR1 reads SSHAT; CDR2 reads FNYEAQ (reference sequence). The length of the CDR3 is 19 residues. The data were produced by immunoSEQ multiplex PCR, yet TCRdb's version contains in-frame clones alone and is incomplete. The table shows around 96,000 clones, with 75% to 95% occurring only once. This specimen comes from a study of graft-versus-host responses after intestinal transplantation. The V gene is TRBV7-7, the J gene TRBJ2-6; 10 bases are a match to TRBD1. This clonotype was obtained from a human patient who received an intestinal transplant, so some T cells may come from the graft donor. Here the sequenced sample was PBMCs, taken 450 to 460 days after intestinal transplant. CDR3 protein: CASSPEGGTGDPGANVLTF. DNA for the CDR3: TGTGCTAGCAGCCCCGAGGGAGGGACAGGGGACCCTGGGGCCAACGTCCTGACTTTC.